Here is one T cell receptor (beta chain) with its context. Its antigen remains unidentified. The junction differs from germline at one of its ends, possibly a read error. The CDR3 is 15 amino acids. Germline CDR1 and CDR2: LNHDA and SQIVND (reference sequence). This sample stems from a study of OX40 agonist ivuxolimab in advanced cancers. Study context: Those enrolled were approximately 87% male, with a mean age of roughly 62 years and ages from about 20 to 80. Study-level findings and limits: At 0.1 to 3.0 mg/kg and by week 6, CD4+ and CD8+ T cells in the blood had expanded clonally.

Autoimmune disease history or systemic immunosuppression barred patients. The sampling schedule covered blood at baseline, cycle 4 day 1, and cycle 7 day 1. Assay: immunoSEQ multiplex PCR; the TCRdb copy retains only in-frame clones and omits some. The sample has approximately 30,000 clones; about 90% are singletons. The sequence was obtained from an adult with an advanced solid tumor such as melanoma, head and neck, liver or kidney cancer. This chain joins TRBV19 and TRBJ2-7; the match to TRBD1 covers 8 bases. The sequences come from CD4+ or CD8+ T cells sorted from blood, collected in a trial of the OX40 agonist ivuxolimab. The CDR3 nucleotides are TGTGCCAGTGGACAAAGGACAGGGATTTTCTCCGAGCAGTGCTTC. This encodes CASGQRTGIFSEQCF.